This T cell receptor beta chain stems from a study of blood T cell repertoires in COVID-19. Study summary: From T cells, B-cell-depleted T cells, or PBMCs came the material, which was cDNA or gDNA.

Profiling relied on immunoSEQ multiplex PCR, and the TCRdb table lists in-frame clones only, not all of them. The sample shows about 350,000 clones, approximately 89% of them seen only once. Patients in Seattle were enrolled during active infection, then followed longitudinally. Germline loops: CDR1 SGHNT, CDR2 YYREEE (reference sequence). V was shortened by 3 bases and J by 10 bases, with 20 bases between the two germline ends. The CDR3 length is 15 residues. The origin of this receptor is a woman between 55 and 75 years old with COVID-19, enrolled during active disease. Sample: peripheral blood. This rearrangement joins TRBV5-4 to TRBJ2-1, with D tentatively TRBD2 (8 bases). The DNA for the CDR3 is TGTGCCAGCAGCTCCCGGGGGGGAGGGGGCGTGGAGCAGTTCTTC. This encodes CASSSRGGGGVEQFF.